This entry lists 28 T cell receptor beta chains sequenced from one sample in a study of T cell responses to AZD1222 COVID-19 vaccine. Using immunoSEQ multiplex PCR, the repertoire was profiled, and TCRdb retains in-frame clones only, with some absent. The sample includes roughly 80,000 clones, 88% of them seen just once. The starting material was peripheral blood, obtained on day 0 of MenACWY control vaccination. These receptors all come from an adult in good health.

This chain links TRBV18 with TRBJ2-3; 9 nucleotides line up with TRBD2. After removal of 0 bases from V and 9 bases from J, the junction contained 7 bases not matched to a gene. CDR3 length: 15 residues. CDR1 is KGHSH and CDR2 is LQKENI in the germline V gene. The CDR3 nucleotides are TGTGCCAGCTCACCACCTGGCGGGGGGGAGAGAACGCAGTATTTT. Amino acid sequence: CASSPPGGGERTQYF. Filled out from reference TRBV18 and TRBJ2-3, the complete variable domain reads NAGVMQNPRHLVRRRGQEARLRCSPMKGHSHVYWYRQLPEEGLKFMVYLQKENIIDESGMPKERFSAEFPKEGPSILRIQQVVRGDSAAYFCASSPPGGGERTQYFGPGTRLTVL.

The rearrangement joins TRBV7-8 to TRBJ1-2; D may be TRBD1 (5 bases). Trimming took 5 bases from V and 6 from J, leaving 13 bases between them. The CDR3 loop spans 13 amino acids. From germline, CDR1 is SGHVS and CDR2 FQNEAQ. CDR3 sequence: CASSRDGTDGYTF. The CDR3 region has the DNA TGTGCCAGCAGCCGGGACGGAACCGATGGCTACACCTTC.

This chain connects TRBV6-5 to TRBJ1-2, with 8 bases that match TRBD1. Germline V CDR1 and CDR2: MNHEY, SVGAGI. The CDR3 extends over 15 amino acids. After removal of 4 bases from V and 7 bases from J, the junction contained 11 bases not matched to a gene. The CDR3 here is CASSSRDRPTSGYTF. CDR3 bases: TGTGCCAGCAGTTCCCGGGACAGGCCGACGAGTGGCTACACCTTC.

This chain uses TRBV27 with TRBJ1-3; 7 bases are shared with TRBD1. There are 14 residues in the CDR3. Germline V gene data show CDR1 as MNHEY and CDR2 as SMNVEV (reference sequence). Trimming removed 5 bases from V and 2 bases from J; junction bases left unmatched: 3. The CDR3: CASSPTGTGNTIYF. The CDR3 DNA reads TGTGCCAGCAGTCCGACAGGGACTGGAAACACCATATATTTT.

V and J are TRBV18 and TRBJ1-6, with 8 nucleotides matching TRBD1. Looked up from germline, CDR1 is KGHSH and CDR2 is LQKENI. The CDR3 extends over 17 amino acids. V was pared by 6 bases and J by 8 bases, with 15 bases of the junction left unmatched. The CDR3 loop reads CASSTNMLTGADSPLHF. In nucleotides, the CDR3 is TGTGCCAGCTCCACCAACATGCTGACAGGGGCTGATTCACCCCTCCACTTT.

The gene calls are TRBV4-2 and TRBJ1-2, with D hard to call. V lost 0 bases and J 8 bases, leaving 16 bases between the germline ends. The CDR3 length is 15 residues. Germline V gene sequence: CDR1 LGHNA, CDR2 YNFKEQ. The CDR3 nucleotides read TGTGCCAGCAGCCAAGAAAAAGGGCCCTCGGGGGGCTACACCTTC. Its translation: CASSQEKGPSGGYTF.

The chain carries TRBV9 and TRBJ1-2; D remains ambiguous. The CDR3 has 15 amino acids. Germline-derived CDR1 and CDR2 are SGDLS and YYNGEE. Trimming took off 3 bases at V and 1 base at J, with 13 bases between the two ends. The CDR3 is CASSADGKLNYGYTF. Written as DNA, the CDR3 is TGTGCCAGCAGCGCGGACGGGAAACTTAACTATGGCTACACCTTC. The entire variable domain, with the rest obtained from reference TRBV9 and TRBJ1-2, is as follows: DSGVTQTPKHLITATGQRVTLRCSPRSGDLSVYWYQQSLDQGLQFLIQYYNGEERAKGNILERFSAQQFPDLHSELNLSSLELGDSALYFCASSADGKLNYGYTFGSGTRLTVV.

In DNA form, the CDR3 reads TGTGCCAGCAGCCAAGAGACAGGGGTGACTGAAGCTTTCTTT. Protein: CASSQETGVTEAFF. V is TRBV4-2 and J is TRBJ1-1, with 8 bases aligning to TRBD1. V was clipped by 0 bases and J by 5 bases; unmatched bases: 2. Germline CDR1 is LGHNA and CDR2 is YNFKEQ. The CDR3 covers 14 residues.

This chain links TRBV4-1 with TRBJ2-1, with TRBD1 matching over 8 bases. Germline V gene data show CDR1 as MGHRA and CDR2 as YSYEKL. The CDR3 contains 16 residues. V trimming: 2 bases; J trimming: 3 bases; junction bases outside the gene matches: 6. The CDR3 nucleotides are TGCGCCAGCAGCCAACCGACAGGGGCCGACTACAATGAGCAGTTCTTC. Protein: CASSQPTGADYNEQFF.

The chain joins TRBV7-9 to TRBJ2-2; D may match TRBD1 or TRBD2 (6 bases each). The V and J ends lost 1 base and 6 bases respectively, with 12 bases between them. In germline, CDR1 is SEHNR, CDR2 FQNEAQ (reference sequence). The CDR3 runs 15 residues. CDR3 loop: CASSLVGGSAGELFF. For the CDR3, the DNA is TGTGCCAGCAGCTTAGTAGGGGGGAGCGCCGGGGAGCTGTTTTTT.

The chain couples TRBV5-4 to TRBJ2-2; D could derive from TRBD1 or TRBD2 (6 bases each). The CDR3 length is 15 residues. With 4 bases removed from V and 6 bases from J, the gap between germline ends came to 16 bases. Germline CDR1 and CDR2: SGHNT and YYREEE (reference sequence). The CDR3: CASSPMRDISGELFF. For the CDR3, the DNA is TGTGCCAGCAGCCCCATGCGGGACATTTCCGGGGAGCTGTTTTTT.

This clone was observed a handful of times. The V and J genes are TRBV10-3 and TRBJ1-5; D may be TRBD1 (5 bases). This CDR3 region has 15 residues. V lost 3 bases and J lost 0, with 9 bases in between. Per the germline V gene, CDR1 is ENHRY and CDR2 is SYGVKD. Here the CDR3 DNA reads TGTGCCATCAGTGAAACGGGGGGTAGCAATCAGCCCCAGCATTTT. Translation: CAISETGGSNQPQHF.

The V and J genes are TRBV6-6 and TRBJ1-1; no firm D call. Per the germline V gene, CDR1 is MNHNY and CDR2 is SVGAGI (reference sequence). Trimming left V 2 bases short and J 10 bases short, with 14 bases between. The CDR3 sequence is 13 residues long. The chain's CDR3 is CASSYGFGSGAFF. DNA of the CDR3: TGTGCCAGCAGTTACGGCTTCGGGTCCGGAGCTTTCTTT.

The chain recombines TRBV24-1 with TRBJ1-5; D unresolved. V lost 1 base to trimming and J lost 7 bases, with 7 bases between them. CDR1 is KGHDR, CDR2 SFDVKD, per germline. The CDR3 is 13 residues long. The CDR3 region is CATSDFLGQPQHF. DNA for the CDR3: TGTGCCACCAGTGATTTTTTGGGGCAGCCCCAGCATTTT.

This sequence joins TRBV5-1 and TRBJ1-1; 8 bases map to TRBD1. Germline CDR1 reads SGHRS; CDR2 reads YFSETQ. The V and J ends lost 6 bases and 7 bases, in that order; junction bases with no gene match: 14. The CDR3 totals 15 residues. DNA of the CDR3: TGCGCCAGCACGCAAGGGACAGGCCCTCACGGTGAAGCTTTCTTT. Protein: CASTQGTGPHGEAFF.

In this sample, this clone turned up once. The chain has TRBV27 and TRBJ1-5, with 10 bases lining up with TRBD1. Unmatched junction bases numbered 3, after V lost 6 bases and J lost 4 bases. This CDR3 has 14 amino acids. Germline V CDR1 and CDR2: MNHEY, SMNVEV (reference sequence). CDR3 bases: TGTGCCAGCAGCCGACAGGGGGCGAATCAGCCCCAGCATTTT. Protein product: CASSRQGANQPQHF.

This sequence joins TRBV6-5 and TRBJ1-5, with 9 bases fitting TRBD1. Germline V gene lookup returns CDR1 MNHEY and CDR2 SVGAGI. This CDR3 contains 15 residues. V lost 6 bases to trimming and J lost 3 bases; unmatched junction nucleotides: 6. The DNA of the CDR3 is TGTGCCAGCAGGCTCCGGGACAGGGTCAATCAGCCCCAGCATTTT. As protein: CASRLRDRVNQPQHF.

V gene TRBV4-2 combines with J gene TRBJ1-5; no firm D call. V lost 1 base, J lost 2 bases, and 12 bases lay in between. The CDR3 totals 16 residues. Germline values: CDR1 LGHNA, CDR2 YNFKEQ. CDR3 amino acids: CASSQVTEDGNQPQHF. The CDR3 nucleotides are TGTGCCAGCAGCCAAGTTACGGAGGACGGCAATCAGCCCCAGCATTTT.

This chain links TRBV2 with TRBJ1-1; perhaps TRBD1 as D (5 bases). V lost 10 bases and J 6 bases, leaving 21 bases between the germline ends. The germline CDR1 and CDR2 sequences are SNHLY and FYNNEI. There are 14 residues in the CDR3. The chain's CDR3 is CATEEEQVTPEAFF. CDR3 sequence (DNA): TGTGCCACCGAGGAAGAACAGGTGACCCCTGAAGCTTTCTTT.

This chain uses TRBV11-3 with TRBJ2-3; the match to TRBD1 covers 8 bases. The CDR3 contains 14 residues. Germline CDR1 reads SGHNT; CDR2 reads YENEEA. With 1 base clipped from V and 5 bases from J, the junction kept 2 bases outside the gene matches. CDR3 sequence (DNA): TGTGCCAGCAGCTTAGGACAGGGGAGAGATACGCAGTATTTT. Translation: CASSLGQGRDTQYF. The full variable domain, in which reference TRBV11-3 and TRBJ2-3 provide the parts outside the CDR3, is EAGVVQSPRYKIIEKKQPVAFWCNPISGHNTLYWYLQNLGQGPELLIRYENEEAVDDSQLPKDRFSAERLKGVDSTLKIQPAELGDSAVYLCASSLGQGRDTQYFGPGTRLTVL.

This rearrangement joins TRBV14 to TRBJ2-6; the D gene is possibly TRBD1 (7 bases). This CDR3 is 17 amino acids long. The V gene's germline CDR1 is SGHDN and CDR2 FVKESK. The germline V and J ends were trimmed by 4 bases and 4 bases, with 17 bases remaining between them. The CDR3 protein is CASSPISGGKGANVLTF. CDR3 coding DNA: TGTGCCAGCAGCCCCATATCAGGGGGGAAGGGGGCCAACGTCCTGACTTTC.

The V and J genes are TRBV6-5 and TRBJ1-2, with 8 bases lining up with TRBD1. After removal of 6 bases from V and 8 bases from J, the junction contained 5 bases not matched to a gene. The CDR3 is made up of 12 amino acids. Germline loops: CDR1 MNHEY, CDR2 SVGAGI. The CDR3 coding sequence is TGTGCCAGCAGCGACAGGGGTGTAGGCTACACCTTC. It codes for CASSDRGVGYTF.

The chain employs TRBV5-1 and TRBJ1-2; tentatively, D is TRBD1 (5 bases). The CDR3 is made up of 12 amino acids. Trimming took 3 bases from V and 8 from J, leaving 11 bases between them. Germline loops: CDR1 SGHRS, CDR2 YFSETQ. CDR3 loop: CASSSGGEGYTF. CDR3 coding DNA: TGCGCCAGCAGCTCAGGAGGGGAGGGCTACACCTTC.

This clone turned up a few times. This chain links TRBV7-2 with TRBJ2-2; TRBD1 is a possible D gene (6 bases). Between the trimmed V and J ends, which lost 2 bases and 5 bases, there was a span of 12 bases. The CDR3 loop spans 15 amino acids. Germline V gene data show CDR1 as SGHTA and CDR2 as FQGNSA. CDR3 DNA: TGTGCCAGCAGCTTATCAGGGGTATTTACCGGGGAGCTGTTTTTT. Its protein is CASSLSGVFTGELFF.

The V gene is TRBV4-1, the J gene TRBJ2-5, with D unclear. V lost 2 bases to trimming and J lost 5 bases, with 12 bases between them. CDR1 and CDR2 from the germline V gene are MGHRA and YSYEKL. CDR3 size: 14 residues. Written as DNA, the CDR3 is TGCGCCAGCAGCCAACCGGACCGGCCCGAGACCCAGTACTTC. The encoded protein is CASSQPDRPETQYF.

The rearrangement uses TRBV2 and TRBJ1-1, with 9 bases fitting TRBD1. The CDR3 extends over 14 amino acids. Germline CDR1 is SNHLY and CDR2 is FYNNEI. J was trimmed by 2 bases and V by 7 bases; bases with no gene match: 5. The CDR3 protein is CASTADRGNTEAFF. Written as DNA, the CDR3 is TGTGCCAGCACCGCGGACAGGGGTAACACTGAAGCTTTCTTT.

The chain is built from TRBV29-1 and TRBJ1-2; D is ambiguous. The CDR3 runs to 14 residues. The V end was cut by 5 bases, the J end by 5 bases, with 18 bases between. Germline V CDR1 and CDR2: SQVTM, ANQGSEA. The CDR3 DNA reads as TGCAGCGTTTTACGTGGTACGGCTAGGTATGGCTACACCTTC. Protein: CSVLRGTARYGYTF.

Only one count was recorded for this clone. The gene calls are TRBV24-1 and TRBJ1-6; possible D gene TRBD1, 6 bases. Looked up from germline, CDR1 is KGHDR and CDR2 is SFDVKD. The CDR3 is 14 residues long. V lost 7 bases to trimming and J lost 4 bases, with 10 bases between them. CDR3 in amino acids: CATRGGAYNSPLHF. CDR3 DNA: TGTGCCACCAGGGGGGGCGCTTATAATTCACCCCTCCACTTT.